This T cell receptor beta chain appears in the sequencing data of a study of blood T cell repertoires in COVID-19. The overall study: The United States, Italy and Spain provided the acute and convalescent COVID-19 samples. T cells, B-cell-depleted T cells, or PBMCs supplied cDNA or gDNA.

Authors' analysis steps: Estimated nucleated cell counts came from reference gene primer amplification. Profiled with immunoSEQ multiplex PCR; TCRdb holds only in-frame clones, not every one. V and J calls and clone size are as listed in that table; D and trimming were resolved from the DNA. The repertoire holds roughly 140,000 clones, 70% to 90% seen once, with approximately 1.8% in the top ten. This CDR3 is built from 13 residues. V shed 5 bases, J shed 8 bases, and the junction held 6 bases outside the gene matches. CDR1 and CDR2 (germline): SGHAT, FQNNGV. The receptor's source is a man aged 70 or older with acute or convalescent COVID-19. The chain employs TRBV11-2 and TRBJ1-3, with TRBD1 identical over 7 bases. Sequenced: peripheral blood. The CDR3 bases are TGTGCCAGCAGCCCCACAGGGGCGGACACCATATATTTT. Translated: CASSPTGADTIYF.